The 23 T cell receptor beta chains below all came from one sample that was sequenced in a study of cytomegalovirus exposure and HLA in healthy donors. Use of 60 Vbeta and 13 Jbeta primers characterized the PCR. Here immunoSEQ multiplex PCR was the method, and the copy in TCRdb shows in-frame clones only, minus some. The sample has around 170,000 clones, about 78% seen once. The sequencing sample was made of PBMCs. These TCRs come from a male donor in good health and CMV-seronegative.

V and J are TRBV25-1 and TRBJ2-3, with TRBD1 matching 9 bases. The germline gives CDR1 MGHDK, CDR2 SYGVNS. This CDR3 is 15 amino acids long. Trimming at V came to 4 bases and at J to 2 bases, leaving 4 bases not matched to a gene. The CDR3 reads CASSVGQGPTDTQYF. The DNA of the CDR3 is TGTGCCAGCAGTGTGGGACAGGGACCCACAGATACGCAGTATTTT.

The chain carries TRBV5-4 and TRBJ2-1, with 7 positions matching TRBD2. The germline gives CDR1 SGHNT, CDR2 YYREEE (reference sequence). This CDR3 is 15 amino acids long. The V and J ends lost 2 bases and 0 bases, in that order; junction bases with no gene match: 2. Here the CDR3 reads CASSFTSDSYNEQFF. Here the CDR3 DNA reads TGTGCCAGCAGCTTTACTAGCGACTCCTACAATGAGCAGTTCTTC.

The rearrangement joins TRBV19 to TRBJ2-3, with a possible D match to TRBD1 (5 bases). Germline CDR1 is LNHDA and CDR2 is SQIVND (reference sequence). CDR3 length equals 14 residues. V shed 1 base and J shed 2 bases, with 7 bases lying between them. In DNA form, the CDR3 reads TGTGCCAGTAGTATAGGACAGCCCACAGATACGCAGTATTTT. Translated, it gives CASSIGQPTDTQYF.

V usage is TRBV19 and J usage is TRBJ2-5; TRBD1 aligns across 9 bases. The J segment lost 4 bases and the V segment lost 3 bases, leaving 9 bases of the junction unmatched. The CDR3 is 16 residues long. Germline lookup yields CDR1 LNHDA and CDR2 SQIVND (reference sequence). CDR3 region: CASSIIGTGTGETQYF. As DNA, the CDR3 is TGTGCCAGTAGTATTATTGGGACAGGGACGGGAGAGACCCAGTACTTC. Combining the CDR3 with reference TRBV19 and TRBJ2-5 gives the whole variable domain DGGITQSPKYLFRKEGQNVTLSCEQNLNHDAMYWYRQDPGQGLRLIYYSQIVNDFQKGDIAEGYSVSREKKESFPLTVTSAQKNPTAFYLCASSIIGTGTGETQYFGPGTRLLVL.

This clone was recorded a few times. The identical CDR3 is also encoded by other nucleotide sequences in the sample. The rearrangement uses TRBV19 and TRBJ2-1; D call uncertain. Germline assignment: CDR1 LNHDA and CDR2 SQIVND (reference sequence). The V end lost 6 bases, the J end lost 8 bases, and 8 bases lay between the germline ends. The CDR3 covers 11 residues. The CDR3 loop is CASSLRDEQFF. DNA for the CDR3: TGTGCCAGTAGCCTACGAGATGAGCAGTTCTTC.

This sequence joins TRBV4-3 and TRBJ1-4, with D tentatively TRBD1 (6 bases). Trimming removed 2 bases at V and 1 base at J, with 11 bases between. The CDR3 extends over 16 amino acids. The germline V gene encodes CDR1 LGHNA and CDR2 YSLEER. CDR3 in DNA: TGCGCCAGCAGCCAAAGACAGGAACAAACTAATGAAAAACTGTTTTTT. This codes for CASSQRQEQTNEKLFF.

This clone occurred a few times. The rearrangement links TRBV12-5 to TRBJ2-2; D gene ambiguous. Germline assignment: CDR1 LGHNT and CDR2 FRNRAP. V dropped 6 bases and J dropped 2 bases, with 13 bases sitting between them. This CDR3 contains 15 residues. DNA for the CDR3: TGTGCTAGTGGGCTACCGAACCAAAACACCGGGGAGCTGTTTTTT. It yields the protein CASGLPNQNTGELFF.

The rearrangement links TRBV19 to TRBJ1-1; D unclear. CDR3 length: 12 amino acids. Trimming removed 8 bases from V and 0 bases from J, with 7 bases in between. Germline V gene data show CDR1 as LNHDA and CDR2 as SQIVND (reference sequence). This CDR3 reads CASGEMNTEAFF. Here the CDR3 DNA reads TGTGCCAGTGGGGAGATGAACACTGAAGCTTTCTTT.

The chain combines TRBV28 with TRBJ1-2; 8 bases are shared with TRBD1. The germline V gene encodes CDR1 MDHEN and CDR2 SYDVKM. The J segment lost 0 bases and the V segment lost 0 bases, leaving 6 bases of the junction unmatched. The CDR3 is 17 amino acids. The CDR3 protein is CASSLWGTGPANYGYTF. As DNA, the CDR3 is TGTGCCAGCAGTTTATGGGGGACAGGTCCGGCTAACTATGGCTACACCTTC.

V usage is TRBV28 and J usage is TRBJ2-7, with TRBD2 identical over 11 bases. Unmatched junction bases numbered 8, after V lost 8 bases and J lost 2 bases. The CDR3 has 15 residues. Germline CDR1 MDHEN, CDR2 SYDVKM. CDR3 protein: CASGEATSGAYEQYF. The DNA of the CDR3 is TGTGCCAGCGGAGAAGCGACTAGCGGGGCCTACGAGCAGTACTTC.

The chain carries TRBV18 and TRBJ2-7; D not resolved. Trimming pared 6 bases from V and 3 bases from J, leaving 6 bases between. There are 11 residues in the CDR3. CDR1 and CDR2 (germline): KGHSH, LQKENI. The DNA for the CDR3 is TGTGCCAGCTCCGACAACTACGAGCAGTACTTC. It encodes CASSDNYEQYF.

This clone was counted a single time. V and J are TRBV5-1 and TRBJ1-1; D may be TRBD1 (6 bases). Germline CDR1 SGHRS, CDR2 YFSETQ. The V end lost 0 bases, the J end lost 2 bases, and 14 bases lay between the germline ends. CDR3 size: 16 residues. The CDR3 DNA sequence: TGCGCCAGCAGCTTGGGGGGGGGCTCATATAACACTGAAGCTTTCTTT. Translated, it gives CASSLGGGSYNTEAFF.

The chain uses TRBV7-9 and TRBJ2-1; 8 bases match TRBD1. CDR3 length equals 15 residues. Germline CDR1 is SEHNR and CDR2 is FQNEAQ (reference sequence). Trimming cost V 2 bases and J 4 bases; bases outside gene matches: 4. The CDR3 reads CASSLQGAEYNEQFF. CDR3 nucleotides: TGTGCCAGCAGCTTACAGGGGGCTGAATACAATGAGCAGTTCTTC. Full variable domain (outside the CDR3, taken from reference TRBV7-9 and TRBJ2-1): DTGVSQNPRHKITKRGQNVTFRCDPISEHNRLYWYRQTLGQGPEFLTYFQNEAQLEKSRLLSDRFSAERPKGSFSTLEIQRTEQGDSAMYLCASSLQGAEYNEQFFGPGTRLTVL.

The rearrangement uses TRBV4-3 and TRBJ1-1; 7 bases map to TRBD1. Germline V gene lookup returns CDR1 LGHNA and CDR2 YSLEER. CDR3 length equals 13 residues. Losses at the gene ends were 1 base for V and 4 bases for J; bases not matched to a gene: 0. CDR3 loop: CASSQGTGTEAFF. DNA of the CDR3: TGCGCCAGCAGCCAAGGGACAGGCACTGAAGCTTTCTTT.

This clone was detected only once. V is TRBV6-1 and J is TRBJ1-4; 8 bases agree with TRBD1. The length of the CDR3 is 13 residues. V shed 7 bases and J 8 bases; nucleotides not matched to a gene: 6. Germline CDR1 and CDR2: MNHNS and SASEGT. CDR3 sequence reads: CASKGDRGEKLFF. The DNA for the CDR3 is TGTGCCAGCAAGGGTGACAGGGGCGAAAAACTGTTTTTT.

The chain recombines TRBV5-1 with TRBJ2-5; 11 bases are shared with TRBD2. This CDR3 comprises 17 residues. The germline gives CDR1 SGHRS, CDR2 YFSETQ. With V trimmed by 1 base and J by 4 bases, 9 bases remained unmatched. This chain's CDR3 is CASSLTSGSSGGETQYF. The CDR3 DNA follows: TGCGCCAGCAGCTTGACTAGCGGGAGTTCGGGGGGAGAGACCCAGTACTTC.

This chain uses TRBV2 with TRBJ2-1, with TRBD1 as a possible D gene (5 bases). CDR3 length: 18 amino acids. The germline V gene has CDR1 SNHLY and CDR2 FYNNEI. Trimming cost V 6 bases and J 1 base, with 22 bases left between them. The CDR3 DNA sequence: TGTGCCAGCAGCTACCCCCGTATGACGGACAAGTCCTACAATGAGCAGTTCTTC. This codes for CASSYPRMTDKSYNEQFF.

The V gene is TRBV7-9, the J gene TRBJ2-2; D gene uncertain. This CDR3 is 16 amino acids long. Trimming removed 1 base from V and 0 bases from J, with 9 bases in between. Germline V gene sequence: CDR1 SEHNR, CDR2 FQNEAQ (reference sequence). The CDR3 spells CASSLGTVPNTGELFF. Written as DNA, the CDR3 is TGTGCCAGCAGCTTAGGCACGGTACCGAACACCGGGGAGCTGTTTTTT.

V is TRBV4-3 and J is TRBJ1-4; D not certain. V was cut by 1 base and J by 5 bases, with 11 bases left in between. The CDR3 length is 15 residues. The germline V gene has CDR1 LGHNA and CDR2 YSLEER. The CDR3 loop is CASSQAEGGNEKLFF. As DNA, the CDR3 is TGCGCCAGCAGCCAAGCCGAGGGTGGAAATGAAAAACTGTTTTTT.

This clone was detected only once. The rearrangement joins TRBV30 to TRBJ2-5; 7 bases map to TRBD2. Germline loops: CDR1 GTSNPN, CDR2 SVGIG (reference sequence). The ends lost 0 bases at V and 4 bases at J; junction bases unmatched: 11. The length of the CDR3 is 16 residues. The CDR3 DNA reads TGTGCCTGGAGTGTTGCGGCGGGAGTGGTGGGAGAGACCCAGTACTTC. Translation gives CAWSVAAGVVGETQYF.

The CDR3 is CASSFTGGKAFF. The CDR3, as DNA: TGTGCCAGCAGTTTTACAGGTGGTAAAGCTTTCTTT. The V call is TRBV28, the J call TRBJ1-1, with D maybe TRBD1 (5 bases). Trimming took off 3 bases at V and 9 bases at J, with 11 bases between the two ends. This CDR3 region has 12 residues. Germline CDR1 MDHEN, CDR2 SYDVKM.

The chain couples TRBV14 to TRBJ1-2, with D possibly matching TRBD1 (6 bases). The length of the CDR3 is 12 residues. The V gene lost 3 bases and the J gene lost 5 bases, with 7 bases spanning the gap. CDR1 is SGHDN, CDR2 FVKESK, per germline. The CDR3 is CASSQGAYGYTF. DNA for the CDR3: TGTGCCAGCAGCCAGGGGGCTTATGGCTACACCTTC.

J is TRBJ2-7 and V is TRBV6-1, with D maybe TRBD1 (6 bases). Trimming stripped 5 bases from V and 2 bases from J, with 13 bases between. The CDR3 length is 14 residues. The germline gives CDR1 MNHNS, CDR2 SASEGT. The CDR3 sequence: CASSLGTFTYEQYF. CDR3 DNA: TGTGCCAGCAGTCTCGGGACATTTACCTACGAGCAGTACTTC.